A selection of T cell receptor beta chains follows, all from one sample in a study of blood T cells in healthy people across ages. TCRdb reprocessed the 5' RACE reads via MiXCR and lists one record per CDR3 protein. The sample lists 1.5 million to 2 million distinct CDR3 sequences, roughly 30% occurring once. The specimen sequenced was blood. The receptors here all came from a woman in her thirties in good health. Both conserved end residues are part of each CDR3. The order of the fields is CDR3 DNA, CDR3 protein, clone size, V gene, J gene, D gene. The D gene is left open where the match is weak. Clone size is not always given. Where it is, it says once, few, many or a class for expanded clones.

CDR3nt: TGTGCCAGCAGACCCCCGGGACAGGGGTACGAGCAGTACTTC
CDR3aa: CASRPPGQGYEQYF
abundance: few
v_gene: TRBV6-1
j_gene: TRBJ2-7
d_gene: TRBD1

CDR3nt: TGTGCCAGCAGTGAATTTGAGGAAAAACTGTTTTTT
CDR3aa: CASSEFEEKLFF
abundance: few
v_gene: TRBV25-1
j_gene: TRBJ1-4
d_gene: .

CDR3nt: TGTGCCAGCAGCTTTAGCGGGAGATTCTCCTACGAGCAGTACTTC
CDR3aa: CASSFSGRFSYEQYF
abundance: many
v_gene: TRBV7-9
j_gene: TRBJ2-7
d_gene: TRBD2

CDR3nt: TGTGCCACCAGCACTCACCAGGGGACTAGCGGGGGATTCGGTGAGCAGTACTTC
CDR3aa: CATSTHQGTSGGFGEQYF
abundance: .
v_gene: TRBV15
j_gene: TRBJ2-7
d_gene: TRBD2

CDR3nt: TGTGCCAGCAGCCAAGATCTCATTCTTATTGAGCAGTTCTTC
CDR3aa: CASSQDLILIEQFF
abundance: .
v_gene: TRBV14
j_gene: TRBJ2-1
d_gene: .

CDR3nt: TGTGCTAGTGGTTTGGTCCGGCTTGGGACTAGCTTGATCGAAACATACAATGAGCAGTTCTTC
CDR3aa: CASGLVRLGTSLIETYNEQFF
abundance: many
v_gene: TRBV12-5
j_gene: TRBJ2-1
d_gene: TRBD2

CDR3nt: TGTGCCAGCAGCCCCAGGGGCGGGACACGAACCACCGAGCAGTACTTC
CDR3aa: CASSPRGGTRTTEQYF
abundance: .
v_gene: TRBV7-2
j_gene: TRBJ2-7
d_gene: .

CDR3nt: TGTGCCAGCATGATTTGGGACGATCGATATCAGCCCCAGCATTTT
CDR3aa: CASMIWDDRYQPQHF
abundance: .
v_gene: TRBV12-3/TRBV12-4
j_gene: TRBJ1-5
d_gene: .

CDR3nt: TGCAGTGCTAGAGTTAACCAGGGAAGCTCCTACAATGAGCAGTTCTTC
CDR3aa: CSARVNQGSSYNEQFF
abundance: few
v_gene: TRBV20-1
j_gene: TRBJ2-1
d_gene: .

CDR3nt: TGTGCCAGCAGCTTAGTTAGCGGGAGCGTCAATGAGCAGTTCTTC
CDR3aa: CASSLVSGSVNEQFF
abundance: .
v_gene: TRBV7-9
j_gene: TRBJ2-1
d_gene: TRBD2

CDR3nt: TGTGCCAGCAGTGAAGCTCCGAGGCCAGCAAATGAGCAGTTCTTC
CDR3aa: CASSEAPRPANEQFF
abundance: .
v_gene: TRBV6-1
j_gene: TRBJ2-1
d_gene: .

CDR3nt: TGTGCCACCAGCAGAGATCGACAGGGGTACCAGACCCAGTACTTC
CDR3aa: CATSRDRQGYQTQYF
abundance: .
v_gene: TRBV15
j_gene: TRBJ2-5
d_gene: TRBD1

CDR3nt: TGTGCCAGCAGTTTAGCAGGGTTACTCGAGCAGTACTTC
CDR3aa: CASSLAGLLEQYF
abundance: many
v_gene: TRBV12-3/TRBV12-4
j_gene: TRBJ2-7
d_gene: .

CDR3nt: TGTGCCGGCAGTGAAGGGTCAGCTTCTAGCACAGATACGCAGTATTTT
CDR3aa: CAGSEGSASSTDTQYF
abundance: .
v_gene: TRBV2
j_gene: TRBJ2-3
d_gene: .

CDR3nt: TGCAGCGTCGGACAGGGCACCAATGAGCAGTTCTTC
CDR3aa: CSVGQGTNEQFF
abundance: many
v_gene: TRBV29-1
j_gene: TRBJ2-1
d_gene: TRBD1

CDR3nt: TGTGCCAGCAGTCCCTTGGACAAGGGGGAGACCCAGTACTTC
CDR3aa: CASSPLDKGETQYF
abundance: .
v_gene: TRBV6-5
j_gene: TRBJ2-5
d_gene: .

CDR3nt: TGCAGCGTACGACTAGCGGGCAATGAGCAGTTCTTC
CDR3aa: CSVRLAGNEQFF
abundance: few
v_gene: TRBV29-1
j_gene: TRBJ2-1
d_gene: TRBD2

CDR3nt: TGTGCCAGCAGCGTATCGGACATCAATGGAGATACGCAGTATTTT
CDR3aa: CASSVSDINGDTQYF
abundance: .
v_gene: TRBV9
j_gene: TRBJ2-3
d_gene: .

CDR3nt: TGCGCCAGCAGCCAAGTCGTGCTGGGGGCGCTCACCGGGGAGCTGTTTTTT
CDR3aa: CASSQVVLGALTGELFF
abundance: once
v_gene: TRBV4-1
j_gene: TRBJ2-2
d_gene: .

CDR3nt: TGTGCCAGCAGTGGGCCCGAGCCCCAGCATTTT
CDR3aa: CASSGPEPQHF
abundance: .
v_gene: TRBV6-1
j_gene: TRBJ1-5
d_gene: .

CDR3nt: TGCAGTGCTAGGGGGGGGGTAAGAAACAATGGGCAGTTCTTC
CDR3aa: CSARGGVRNNGQFF
abundance: once
v_gene: TRBV20-1
j_gene: TRBJ2-1
d_gene: TRBD2

CDR3nt: TGTGCCAGCAGTGAAGTTCTCCCCTCAGATACGCAGTATTTT
CDR3aa: CASSEVLPSDTQYF
abundance: .
v_gene: TRBV2
j_gene: TRBJ2-3
d_gene: .

CDR3nt: TGCAGTGCTGGAATGTCGGGGGCGAATTCACCCCTCCACTTT
CDR3aa: CSAGMSGANSPLHF
abundance: few
v_gene: TRBV20-1
j_gene: TRBJ1-6
d_gene: .

CDR3nt: TGTGCCAGCAGCTTACCAGTCTGGAACACTGAAGCTTTCTTT
CDR3aa: CASSLPVWNTEAFF
abundance: .
v_gene: TRBV7-9
j_gene: TRBJ1-1
d_gene: .

CDR3nt: TGCAGCGTTGCGAAGGGTGTTTGGACAGATACGCAGTATTTT
CDR3aa: CSVAKGVWTDTQYF
abundance: many
v_gene: TRBV29-1
j_gene: TRBJ2-3
d_gene: .

CDR3nt: TGTGCCAGCAGACCCGGACCGTCCTACGAGCAGTACTTC
CDR3aa: CASRPGPSYEQYF
abundance: many
v_gene: TRBV6-6
j_gene: TRBJ2-7
d_gene: .

CDR3nt: TGTGCCTGGAGTGCCCTAGAGACCGGGGAGCTGTTTTTT
CDR3aa: CAWSALETGELFF
abundance: .
v_gene: TRBV30
j_gene: TRBJ2-2
d_gene: .

CDR3nt: TGTGCCAGCAAAACTAGCGGAAAAGAGACCCAGTACTTC
CDR3aa: CASKTSGKETQYF
abundance: .
v_gene: TRBV6-2/TRBV6-3
j_gene: TRBJ2-5
d_gene: TRBD2

CDR3nt: TGTGCCAGTAGTAGGATAACTAGCGGGAGGACCTTTAACAATGAGCAGTTCTTC
CDR3aa: CASSRITSGRTFNNEQFF
abundance: .
v_gene: TRBV19
j_gene: TRBJ2-1
d_gene: TRBD2

CDR3nt: TGCAGTGCTAAGTTCACAGCGGGAGTAACAAATACGCAGTATTTT
CDR3aa: CSAKFTAGVTNTQYF
abundance: .
v_gene: TRBV20-1
j_gene: TRBJ2-3
d_gene: TRBD2

CDR3nt: TGCAGTGCACCCCGCCTGAGCGGATCAGCCTACGAGCAGTACTTC
CDR3aa: CSAPRLSGSAYEQYF
abundance: few
v_gene: TRBV20-1
j_gene: TRBJ2-7
d_gene: .

CDR3nt: TGTGCCAGCAGCGTAGGGCTACCGGGTCAGCAGTACTTC
CDR3aa: CASSVGLPGQQYF
abundance: .
v_gene: TRBV9
j_gene: TRBJ2-5
d_gene: .

CDR3nt: TGTGCCAGCAGCTTAGAGGCCCTTTCTGGGAATGAGCAGTTCTTC
CDR3aa: CASSLEALSGNEQFF
abundance: many
v_gene: TRBV7-2
j_gene: TRBJ2-1
d_gene: .

CDR3nt: TGTGCCAGCAGTTTACGGCCTGCTAACTATGGCTACACCTTC
CDR3aa: CASSLRPANYGYTF
abundance: few
v_gene: TRBV27
j_gene: TRBJ1-2
d_gene: .

CDR3nt: TGTGCCATCAGGGAGGCGTCAGGGACCTACGAGCAGTACTTC
CDR3aa: CAIREASGTYEQYF
abundance: .
v_gene: TRBV10-3
j_gene: TRBJ2-7
d_gene: .

CDR3nt: TGCGCCAGCAGCGCCGGGACAGTGGTGGGCGAGCAGTTCTTC
CDR3aa: CASSAGTVVGEQFF
abundance: .
v_gene: TRBV5-1
j_gene: TRBJ2-1
d_gene: TRBD1

CDR3nt: TGTGCCAGCAGTTACTCCCTCGCCGGCCCTCCCCCCCATGAGCAGTTCTTC
CDR3aa: CASSYSLAGPPPHEQFF
abundance: many
v_gene: TRBV6-5
j_gene: TRBJ2-1
d_gene: .

CDR3nt: TGTGCCAGCAGTTTAAGGGGCAGGGGGGCAAATCAGCCCCAGCATTTT
CDR3aa: CASSLRGRGANQPQHF
abundance: few
v_gene: TRBV12-3/TRBV12-4
j_gene: TRBJ1-5
d_gene: TRBD1

CDR3nt: TGCGCCGGCAGCTTGGGAGAGCACACTGAAGCTTTCTTT
CDR3aa: CAGSLGEHTEAFF
abundance: few
v_gene: TRBV5-1
j_gene: TRBJ1-1
d_gene: .

CDR3nt: TGTGCCAGCATCTCGGGAGGTCCTATTAACATTCAGTACTTC
CDR3aa: CASISGGPINIQYF
abundance: .
v_gene: TRBV28
j_gene: TRBJ2-4
d_gene: TRBD2

CDR3nt: TGTGCCAGCGGACAGTGGGGCTCTGGGGCCAACGTCCTGACTTTC
CDR3aa: CASGQWGSGANVLTF
abundance: .
v_gene: TRBV6-2/TRBV6-3
j_gene: TRBJ2-6
d_gene: .

CDR3nt: TGTGCCAGCAGCTACGGAGGACGGTCAACTAATGAAAAACTGTTTTTT
CDR3aa: CASSYGGRSTNEKLFF
abundance: .
v_gene: TRBV28
j_gene: TRBJ1-4
d_gene: .

CDR3nt: TGTGCCAGCAGTTACTCGGTGGTGGGGGGCTCTCGTGGCTACACCTTC
CDR3aa: CASSYSVVGGSRGYTF
abundance: .
v_gene: TRBV6-5
j_gene: TRBJ1-2
d_gene: .

CDR3nt: TGCAGTGCTAGAGATCGAGCGGGAGTTAGCTACGAGCAGTACTTC
CDR3aa: CSARDRAGVSYEQYF
abundance: few
v_gene: TRBV20-1
j_gene: TRBJ2-7
d_gene: TRBD2

CDR3nt: TGCGCCAGCAGCCAAGGAGCAGGCGTCGATACGCAGTATTTT
CDR3aa: CASSQGAGVDTQYF
abundance: few
v_gene: TRBV4-1
j_gene: TRBJ2-3
d_gene: .